This T cell receptor beta chain is from a study of cytomegalovirus exposure and HLA in healthy donors. About the research overall: Approximately 85 million unique TCRs from HLA-typed donors made up an early data release.

Study outcomes and limitations: Indistinguishability led to the exclusion of some V segments, TRBV6-2 and TRBV6-3 included.

Comments on this clone: No antigen is known for it.

Both 60 Vbeta primers and 13 Jbeta primers went into the PCR. Original methodology: In a later analysis, 70 million to 80 million unique TCR beta chains included roughly 11 million shared by two or more donors. Sequenced by immunoSEQ multiplex PCR; TCRdb stores in-frame clones only, minus some. That table is the source of V, J and clone size, and D and trimming were worked out from the DNA. The sample lists 150,000 or so clones; roughly 70% were seen once. The CDR3 is made up of 11 amino acids. V lost 5 bases and J lost 7, with 9 bases in between. Germline V gene sequence: CDR1 DFQATT, CDR2 SNEGSKA (reference sequence).

The TCR sequence derives from a man aged 18 to 29 in good health and CMV-seropositive. Sequencing used PBMCs. The J gene is TRBJ2-1, the V gene TRBV20-1; D uncertain. In DNA form, the CDR3 reads TGCAGTGCTTTTATCCTGAATGAGCAGTTCTTC. It yields the protein CSAFILNEQFF.